Following are 7 T cell receptor beta chains from one sample sequenced in a study of T-cell reconstitution after alpha-beta-depleted transplantation in children. Unique molecular identifiers were incorporated when the TCRbeta library was constructed. One entry per CDR3 protein, called by TCRdb with MiXCR from the PCR reads. The sample contains around 140,000 distinct CDR3 sequences, about 8.8% of which appear only once. The source material was PBMCs, mostly from graft donor cells, sampled 180 days after TCRalphabeta/CD19-depleted stem cell transplant. Source of these receptors: a female patient aged 2-9 years who had a stem cell transplant for congenital amegakaryocytic thrombocytopenia, so the T cells may come from the graft donor.

In the case of this clonotype: A much bigger clone sits one base away, suggesting this may be a read error. CDR3 amino acids: CSSSLTGLNEKLFF. The CDR3 DNA reads as TGTTCCAGCAGCTTGACAGGGCTTAATGAAAAACTGTTTTTT. This sequence joins TRBV5-4 and TRBJ1-4; 7 positions agree with TRBD1. This CDR3 contains 14 residues. In germline, CDR1 is SGHNT, CDR2 YYREEE (reference sequence). Looking up the rest from reference TRBV5-4 and TRBJ1-4 gives the full variable domain: ETGVTQSPTHLIKTRGQQVTLRCSSQSGHNTVSWYQQALGQGPQFIFQYYREEENGRGNFPPRFSGLQFPNYSSELNVNALELDDSALYLCSSSLTGLNEKLFFGSGTQLSVL.

This clonotype was detected ten times or more. This rearrangement joins TRBV12-3 or TRBV12-4 to TRBJ2-7; 8 bases are a match to TRBD1. This CDR3 is built from 13 residues. The V segment lost 8 bases and the J segment 1 base; nucleotides outside the gene matches: 4. CDR3: CASRRQGSYEQYF. The CDR3 bases are TGTGCCAGCCGGCGACAGGGGTCCTACGAGCAGTACTTC.

The gene calls are TRBV6-1 and TRBJ1-6; D uncertain. The germline V and J ends were trimmed by 7 bases and 4 bases, with 11 bases remaining between them. CDR1 is MNHNS, CDR2 SASEGT, per germline. The CDR3 totals 14 residues. As DNA, the CDR3 is TGTGCCAGCACCCCCTCGAGGTATAATTCACCCCTCCACTTT. It encodes CASTPSRYNSPLHF.

This clonotype appeared many times. J is TRBJ2-4 and V is TRBV30, with D perhaps TRBD2 (6 bases). Trimming removed 1 base from V and 5 bases from J, with 12 bases in between. The CDR3 is 14 residues long. The germline V gene has CDR1 GTSNPN and CDR2 SVGIG (reference sequence). The CDR3 protein is CAWSASGTQNIQYF. CDR3 nucleotides: TGTGCCTGGAGTGCCTCCGGGACTCAAAACATTCAGTACTTC.

By share, this clonotype ranks as medium-sized. The chain joins TRBV30 to TRBJ1-1, with a possible D match to TRBD1 (5 bases). The CDR3 runs to 14 residues. V gave up 1 base and J gave up 7 bases, with 16 bases separating them. The germline V gene has CDR1 GTSNPN and CDR2 SVGIG (reference sequence). The CDR3 here is CAWSALRGWGEAFF. The CDR3 region has the DNA TGTGCCTGGAGTGCCCTGAGGGGCTGGGGTGAAGCTTTCTTT.

In this sample, this clonotype turned up many times. The chain joins TRBV5-1 to TRBJ2-1; D gene uncertain. V lost 0 bases and J lost 4, with 8 bases in between. CDR3 length: 14 amino acids. Germline CDR1 SGHRS, CDR2 YFSETQ. CDR3 nucleotide sequence: TGCGCCAGCAGCTTGGGTCAGAAATACAATGAGCAGTTCTTC. Its translation: CASSLGQKYNEQFF.

The rearrangement uses TRBV19 and TRBJ2-1, with unresolved D. Germline assignment: CDR1 LNHDA and CDR2 SQIVND (reference sequence). The CDR3 runs 16 residues. V lost 1 base and J lost 1, with 11 bases in between. In DNA form, the CDR3 reads TGTGCCAGTAGTATAGGGGGTCTGGTGTCCTACAATGAGCAGTTCTTC. Its protein is CASSIGGLVSYNEQFF. Full variable domain (rest looked up from reference TRBV19 and TRBJ2-1): DGGITQSPKYLFRKEGQNVTLSCEQNLNHDAMYWYRQDPGQGLRLIYYSQIVNDFQKGDIAEGYSVSREKKESFPLTVTSAQKNPTAFYLCASSIGGLVSYNEQFFGPGTRLTVL.